This TCR beta chain originates from a study of CD8 T cells in Susac syndrome. After extraction with the RNeasy kit, roughly 0.45 to 1 ug of the RNA was reverse transcribed using random hexamers. TCRdb recomputed calls from the immunoSEQ multiplex PCR reads with MiXCR, one row per CDR3 protein. In the table there are under 70,000 distinct CDR3 sequences, more than 80% of which are singletons. This TCR was sampled from a human donor in good health. Sequencing was done on a sample of CD8+ T cells from PBMCs.

CDR3 bases: TGTGCCAGCAGTTTCCCGGGACAGGGGGCGCCTGAGCAGTTCTTC. Protein: CASSFPGQGAPEQFF. V gene TRBV28 combines with J gene TRBJ2-1; TRBD1 aligns across 12 bases. Looked up from germline, CDR1 is MDHEN and CDR2 is SYDVKM. The CDR3 totals 15 residues. The V segment lost 3 bases and the J segment 9 bases; nucleotides outside the gene matches: 6.